Described below is a single T cell receptor beta chain sequence and its context. What this receptor recognizes is not known. No base quality information exists; no much larger clone differs at one position. This sample stems from a study of regulatory and conventional T cells in RAG deficiency (dated by TCRdb to about 2017). The study in broad terms: High-throughput TCR beta sequencing was used to compare the diversity and composition of the Treg, conventional CD4+ and CD8+ T cell repertoires of RAG-deficient patients with those of healthy controls. Summary of the overall study and its limitations: For some subjects, some T-cell subset analyses were not performed. In Omenn syndrome and CID/AS patients compared with controls, around 100-fold fewer unique TCR beta sequences were detected from Treg cells, versus 9.5 to 10-fold fewer for other subsets. Markedly lower Shannon entropy and higher Simpson indices were observed in RAG-deficient patients than in control T-cell subpopulations. All patient T-cell subsets had shorter CDR3 lengths; Omenn syndrome patients showed >80% Treg-Tconv repertoire overlap at nucleotide and amino acid level. Sorted CD25-high CD127-low cells from Omenn syndrome patients may represent peripherally activated cells rather than bona fide Treg cells.

The CDR3 numbers 10 residues from cysteine through phenylalanine. Just the 30-base CDR3 DNA is kept, in frame starting at base 1. Before genomic DNA extraction, conventional CD4+ T cells were purified from blood as CD25-low CD127-high cells. Several healthy control donors were used as the comparison group for repertoire analyses. Library prep was done by the immunoSEQ multiplex PCR assay. Rearranged TCR beta chain products were amplified from genomic DNA of sorted T-cell subsets and sequenced. The study's own analysis went as follows. Shannon entropy and Simpson indices were used to measure how diverse the repertoire of productive TCR beta rearrangements was. To assess clonal expansion, the frequencies of the 100 most abundant productive TCR beta clonotypes were added up as a share of total reads. A self-reactivity index based on amino acid usage at CDR3beta positions 6 and 7 was applied to the TRB repertoires. Two-way ANOVA was used for repertoire analyses, and Student t or Mann-Whitney tests were used for flow cytometric analyses. The table comes from immuneACCESS by way of TCRdb, which keeps in-frame sequences with V and J called. Part of the clones is missing from these tables; in studies checked, under half for an unresolved V gene and the rest for unknown reasons. The DNA was the basis for D and trimming; V, J and clone size are from that table. The sample table holds 45,000 or so clones, of which just under 90% were seen once. The ten largest account for around 0.5% of the sample.

A further study also used this sample, focusing on regulatory T cells. The second study, in turn, reports: In the multiplex PCR, 52 forward TRBV primers and 13 reverse TRBJ primers were used, and assay-based and computational corrections were applied for amplification bias. Patient repertoires showed restricted unique TRB V-J pairs and skewed V and J gene usage, most marked in regulatory T cells. The study compared T-cell receptor beta repertoires of sorted regulatory, conventional CD4+ and CD8+ T cells between CD3G-deficient patients and healthy controls. Ficoll density separation was used to isolate peripheral blood mononuclear cells. Within the immunoSEQ assay, multiplex PCR amplified rearranged TRB loci from genomic DNA. TRB amplicons were sequenced on an Illumina HiSeq platform. Custom algorithms error-filtered the raw sequences and aligned the raw sequences to reference gene sequences, after which the immunoSEQ online tools were used for analysis. Frequencies of productive and nonproductive TRB rearrangements were assessed among unique sequences as well as among total sequences. For group comparisons, t tests, Mann-Whitney tests or two-way ANOVA were performed in Prism software.

This TCR derives from a human donor in good health. The V and J segments used are TRBV12-2 and TRBJ2-1. TRBV12-2 is a documented pseudogene. Sequenced: CD4+ effector T cells sorted from blood. The nucleotide sequence is TGTGCAAGTCCGCCCAATGAGCAGTTCTTC. Protein translation: CASPPNEQFF.